The 7 T cell receptor beta chains below all came from one sample that was sequenced in a study of cytomegalovirus exposure and HLA in healthy donors. The PCR employed 60 Vbeta primers together with 13 Jbeta primers. Data came from immunoSEQ multiplex PCR; TCRdb stores just in-frame clones and leaves some out. The sample lists over 85,000 clones, 76% seen once, with roughly 12% in the top ten. Material: PBMCs. These receptors came from a man aged 30 to 39 in good health and CMV-seropositive.

The chain carries TRBV2 and TRBJ1-3; D is unclear. Germline CDR1 SNHLY, CDR2 FYNNEI. The CDR3 loop spans 16 amino acids. The ends were cut back, 1 base at V and 4 bases at J, with 14 bases in the middle. This CDR3 reads CASSEEFGSGGNTIYF. CDR3 bases: TGTGCCAGCAGTGAAGAGTTCGGGTCTGGCGGAAACACCATATATTTT.

This sequence joins TRBV27 and TRBJ2-7, with 13 bases identical to TRBD2. CDR1 MNHEY and CDR2 SMNVEV come from the germline V gene (reference sequence). The CDR3 extends over 16 amino acids. V lost 4 bases and J lost 3; bases outside the gene matches: 6. The CDR3 DNA is TGTGCCAGCAGTTCGGGACTAGCGGGGACCATCTACGAGCAGTACTTC. It yields the protein CASSSGLAGTIYEQYF.

The chain uses TRBV13 and TRBJ2-7, with D maybe TRBD1 (5 bases). The CDR3 has 14 residues. The V gene's germline CDR1 is PRHDT and CDR2 FYEKMQ (reference sequence). V lost 6 bases, J lost 3 bases, and 15 bases lay in between. The CDR3 spells CASRNHSRVYEQYF. As DNA, the CDR3 is TGTGCCAGCAGAAACCACTCCAGGGTCTACGAGCAGTACTTC.

The V call is TRBV2, the J call TRBJ1-4; a weak D match, TRBD1 (5 bases). V was clipped by 0 bases and J by 7 bases, with 6 bases between them. This CDR3 has 13 residues. Per the germline V gene, CDR1 is SNHLY and CDR2 is FYNNEI. This chain's CDR3 is CASSEARVEKLFF. As DNA, the CDR3 is TGTGCCAGCAGTGAAGCCAGGGTTGAAAAACTGTTTTTT.

The chain has TRBV7-2 and TRBJ1-2, with 10 bases fitting TRBD1. The V gene's germline CDR1 is SGHTA and CDR2 FQGNSA. The CDR3 spans 16 residues. V was clipped by 4 bases and J by 1 base; unmatched bases: 6. The CDR3 loop reads CASSSHRTGGNYGYTF. As DNA, the CDR3 is TGTGCCAGCAGCTCCCATCGGACAGGGGGTAACTATGGCTACACCTTC.

This clone was counted only a few times. The chain couples TRBV6-6 to TRBJ1-5; D is perhaps TRBD1 (6 bases). CDR3 size: 14 residues. Germline V gives CDR1 MNHNY, CDR2 SVGAGI (reference sequence). Trimming removed 6 bases from V and 6 bases from J, with 15 bases in between. DNA for the CDR3: TGTGCCAGCAGACTCAGACAGGATTCTCAGCCCCAGCATTTT. Translating gives CASRLRQDSQPQHF.

This clone showed up just a few times. The rearrangement links TRBV6-5 to TRBJ2-6; tentatively, D is TRBD1 (6 bases). Germline CDR1 and CDR2: MNHEY and SVGAGI. CDR3 length: 15 residues. Trimming shortened V by 3 bases and J by 4 bases, and 10 bases separated the two germline ends. In DNA, the CDR3 is TGTGCCAGCAGTTATTTGGGGGCCGGGGCCAACGTCCTGACTTTC. Its translation is CASSYLGAGANVLTF.